This record concerns one TCR beta chain sequence. Clones were read by immunoSEQ multiplex PCR, and TCRdb kept only the in-frame ones, dropping some. The sample lists roughly 360,000 clones, around 89% occurring once. The sample belongs to a study of blood T cell repertoires in COVID-19. At the level of the study: The cDNA or gDNA used as material had been derived from T cells, B-cell-depleted T cells, or PBMCs.

With V trimmed by 5 bases and J by 6 bases, 16 bases remained unmatched. The germline gives CDR1 SGHVS, CDR2 FQNEAQ. The CDR3 loop spans 17 amino acids. In terms of age and location, participants ranged from roughly 18 to 89 years and lived in about 25 US areas. Participants' reported clinical history set cohort assignment. Sequencing was performed on PBMCs or T cells enriched from blood (not recorded which). The chain carries TRBV7-8 and TRBJ1-5; the match to TRBD1 covers 7 bases. This TCR was sampled from a woman younger than 45 with acute COVID-19. CDR3 sequence: CASSPTKPTGAGQPQHF. In DNA, the CDR3 is TGTGCCAGCAGCCCCACGAAACCAACAGGGGCCGGTCAGCCCCAGCATTTT. Combining the CDR3 with reference TRBV7-8 and TRBJ1-5 gives the whole variable domain GAGVSQSPRYKVAKRGQDVALRCDPISGHVSLFWYQQALGQGPEFLTYFQNEAQLDKSGLPSDRFFAERPEGSVSTLKIQRTQQEDSAVYLCASSPTKPTGAGQPQHFGDGTRLSIL.